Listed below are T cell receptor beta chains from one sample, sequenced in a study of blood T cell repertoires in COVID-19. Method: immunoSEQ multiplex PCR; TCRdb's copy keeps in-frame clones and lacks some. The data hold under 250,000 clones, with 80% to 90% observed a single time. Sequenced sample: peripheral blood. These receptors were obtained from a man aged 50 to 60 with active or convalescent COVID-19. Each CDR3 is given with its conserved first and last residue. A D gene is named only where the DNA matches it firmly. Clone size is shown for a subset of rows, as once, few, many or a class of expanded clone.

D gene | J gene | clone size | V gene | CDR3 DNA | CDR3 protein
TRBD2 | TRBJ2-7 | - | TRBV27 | TGTGCCAGCAGTGCGGACGGACTAGATCTCGGCGAGCAGTACTTC | CASSADGLDLGEQYF
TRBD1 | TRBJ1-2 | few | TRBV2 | TGTGCCAGCAACCCGGACAGGGGCAAGGGCTACACCTTC | CASNPDRGKGYTF
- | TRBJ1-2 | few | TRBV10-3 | TGTGCCATCAGTCCGGTGAAAGAAAGCTACACCTTC | CAISPVKESYTF
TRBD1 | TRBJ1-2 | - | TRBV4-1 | TGCGCCAGCAGCCAAACCCCCGGGACAGGGAAATCTGGGGGCTACACCTTC | CASSQTPGTGKSGGYTF
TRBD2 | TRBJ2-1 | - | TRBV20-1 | TGCAGTGCTAGTGGGCTAGCGGGCTACAATGAGCAGTTCTTC | CSASGLAGYNEQFF
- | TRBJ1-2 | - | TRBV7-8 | TGTGCCAGCAGCTTATTTTCGGACAATAACTATGGCTACACCTTC | CASSLFSDNNYGYTF
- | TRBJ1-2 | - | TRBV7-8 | TGTGCCAGCAGCTCCCTGTTGGAGGGATGGGACTATGGCTACACCTTC | CASSSLLEGWDYGYTF
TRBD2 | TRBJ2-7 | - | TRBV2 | TGTGCCAGCAGTGTGGAGCGGGGGGGTTACGAGCAGTACTTC | CASSVERGGYEQYF
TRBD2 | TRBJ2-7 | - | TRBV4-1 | TGCGCCAGCAGCGTGGGACTAGCGTTCTCCTACGAGCAGTACTTC | CASSVGLAFSYEQYF
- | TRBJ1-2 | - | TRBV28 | TGTGCCAGCAGTGAAGGGTCAGGGTACTATGGCTACACCTTC | CASSEGSGYYGYTF
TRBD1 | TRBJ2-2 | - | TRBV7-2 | TGTGCCAGCAGCTTAGAACAGGGGGCGTTAACCGGGGAGCTGTTTTTT | CASSLEQGALTGELFF
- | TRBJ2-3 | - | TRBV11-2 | TGTGCCAGCAGCCCAGGGACTGGATTCGTGACAGATACGCAGTATTTT | CASSPGTGFVTDTQYF
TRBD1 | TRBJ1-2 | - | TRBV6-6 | TGTGCCAGCAGTTACCACCCGGAACAGGGGTTCGGCTACACCTTC | CASSYHPEQGFGYTF
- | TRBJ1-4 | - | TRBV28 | TGTGCCAGCAGTGAACGGGGAAAACTGTTTTTT | CASSERGKLFF
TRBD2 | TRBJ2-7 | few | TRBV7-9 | TGTGCCAGCAGCTCCTGGACTAGCGGGAGGGCCTACGAGCAGTACTTC | CASSSWTSGRAYEQYF
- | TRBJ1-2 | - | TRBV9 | TGTGCCAGCAGCGTAGGGTCGGGGGCTAACTATGGCTACACCTTC | CASSVGSGANYGYTF
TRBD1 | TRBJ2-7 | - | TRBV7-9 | TGTGCCAGCAGCTTGGCAGGGGGCCACGAGCAGTACTTC | CASSLAGGHEQYF
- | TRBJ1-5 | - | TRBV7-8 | TGTGCCAGCAGCTTTAGAAGTCCTGAGCCCCAGCATTTT | CASSFRSPEPQHF
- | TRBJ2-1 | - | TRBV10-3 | TGTGCCATCAGTGAGTCTATGGGGGGGGGCCCCAATGAGCAGTTCTTC | CAISESMGGGPNEQFF
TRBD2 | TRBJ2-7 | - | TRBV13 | TGTGCCAGCAGCCGAGGACTAGCGGGGGTGTCCTACGAGCAGTACTTC | CASSRGLAGVSYEQYF
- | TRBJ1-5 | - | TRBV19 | TGTGCCAGTAGTACTCTGTCTGGCAATCAGCCCCAGCATTTT | CASSTLSGNQPQHF
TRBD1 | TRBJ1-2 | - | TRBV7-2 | TGTGCCAGCAGCACTACAGGGGTAGACGATGGCTACACCTTC | CASSTTGVDDGYTF
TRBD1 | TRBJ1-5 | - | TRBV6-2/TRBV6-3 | TGTGCCAGCAGTACAGGGACAGGGGGTCAGCCCCAGCATTTT | CASSTGTGGQPQHF
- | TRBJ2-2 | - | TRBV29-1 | TGCAGCGCGGGACATCACACCGGGGAGCTGTTTTTT | CSAGHHTGELFF
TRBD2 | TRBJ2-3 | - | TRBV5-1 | TGCGCCAGTACCCGGACTAGCAGCACAGATACGCAGTATTTT | CASTRTSSTDTQYF
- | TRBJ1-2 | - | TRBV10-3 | TGTGCCATCAGTGAGAGCACAGATTATGGCTACACCTTC | CAISESTDYGYTF
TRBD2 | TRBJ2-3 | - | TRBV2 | TGTGCCAGCAGTGAACCGGGCGGGGGGGGCACAGATACGCAGTATTTT | CASSEPGGGGTDTQYF
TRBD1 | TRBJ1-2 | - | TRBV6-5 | TGTGCCAGCAGTCTAACCACAGGGGGCCCCTATGGCTACACCTTC | CASSLTTGGPYGYTF
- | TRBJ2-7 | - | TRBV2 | TGTGCCAGCAGGGCCCGGACAGATGGGCCCTACGAGCAGTACTTC | CASRARTDGPYEQYF